The rows below give T cell receptor beta chains drawn from one sample of a study of T cells in Graves' hyperthyroidism and ophthalmopathy. TCRdb used MiXCR to reprocess the multiplex PCR reads, holding one entry per CDR3 protein. The top ten hold about 14% of the sample, which has fewer than 550,000 distinct CDR3 sequences, about a sixth seen once. The sample comprised blood. The receptors originated from a woman between 18 and 29 years old with Graves' hyperthyroidism. CDR3s include the opening cysteine and the closing phenylalanine or tryptophan. Each record gives: J gene, clone size, D gene, V gene, CDR3 protein, CDR3 DNA. D genes are given only for firm matches. Clone sizes are given selectively: once, few, many, or a class where the clone is expanded.

TRBJ2-2,many,TRBD1,TRBV11-1,CASSSWTGRGADTGELFF,TGTGCCAGCAGCTCCTGGACAGGGCGAGGGGCGGACACCGGGGAGCTGTTTTTT
TRBJ2-1,many,TRBD1,TRBV3-1,CASSPGTGRAYNEQFF,TGTGCCAGCAGCCCCGGGACAGGTAGAGCGTACAATGAGCAGTTCTTC
TRBJ1-1,few,TRBD1,TRBV5-1,CASSLIQGAEGLNTEAFF,TGCGCCAGCAGCTTGATCCAGGGGGCGGAAGGGCTGAACACTGAAGCTTTCTTT
TRBJ2-7,few,TRBD1,TRBV20-1,CSARDMGDSPYEQYF,TGCAGTGCTAGAGACATGGGGGACAGCCCCTACGAGCAGTACTTC
TRBJ1-1,many,-,TRBV18,CASSPSDTEAFF,TGTGCCAGCTCACCTTCGGACACTGAAGCTTTCTTT
TRBJ2-1,many,TRBD2,TRBV20-1,CSASTGPGLAGKQFF,TGCAGTGCGTCGACAGGGCCGGGACTAGCGGGAAAGCAGTTCTTC
TRBJ1-1,many,-,TRBV12-5,CASGLVRVRGPKTEAFF,TGTGCTAGTGGTTTGGTTCGGGTTAGGGGACCTAAAACTGAAGCTTTCTTT
TRBJ2-3,many,-,TRBV28,CASSLTGGPSTDTQYF,TGTGCCAGCAGTTTAACGGGGGGCCCAAGCACAGATACGCAGTATTTT
TRBJ2-7,few,-,TRBV6-2/TRBV6-3,CASTPRGSYEQYF,TGTGCCAGCACCCCCCGGGGCTCCTACGAGCAGTACTTC
TRBJ2-3,-,-,TRBV5-1,CASRVTTSTDTQYF,TGCGCCAGCAGGGTAACCACTAGCACAGATACGCAGTATTTT
TRBJ2-1,few,TRBD2,TRBV7-9,CASSLEAGGNRDEQFF,TGTGCCAGCAGCTTAGAGGCGGGAGGGAATAGGGATGAGCAGTTCTTC
TRBJ2-3,few,-,TRBV24-1,CATSDPTRISTDTQYF,TGTGCCACCAGTGATCCCACAAGGATCAGCACAGATACGCAGTATTTT
TRBJ2-7,many,-,TRBV7-2,CASSLGLLGYEQYF,TGTGCCAGCAGCTTAGGACTTTTAGGGTACGAGCAGTACTTC
TRBJ2-7,few,-,TRBV19,CASSKGRFSYEQYF,TGTGCCAGTAGTAAGGGCAGATTTTCCTACGAGCAGTACTTC
TRBJ2-2,-,-,TRBV3-1,CASSAGQNTGELFF,TGTGCCAGCAGCGCGGGACAGAACACCGGGGAGCTGTTTTTT
TRBJ1-1,-,-,TRBV10-3,CAISEFEGGTEAFF,TGTGCCATCAGTGAGTTTGAAGGAGGCACTGAAGCTTTCTTT
TRBJ2-1,many,TRBD2,TRBV10-3,CAISESLAAYNEQFF,TGTGCCATCAGTGAGTCACTAGCGGCCTACAATGAGCAGTTCTTC
TRBJ2-2,few,-,TRBV2,CASSGVFGGELFF,TGTGCCAGCAGTGGAGTCTTTGGCGGGGAGCTGTTTTTT
TRBJ2-3,few,-,TRBV3-1,CASSPPADTQYF,TGTGCCAGCAGCCCCCCCGCTGATACGCAGTATTTT
TRBJ2-3,-,TRBD1,TRBV6-2/TRBV6-3,CASSYISGTGGSDTQYF,TGTGCCAGCAGTTACATATCCGGGACAGGGGGCTCAGATACGCAGTATTTT
TRBJ1-6,once,-,TRBV20-1,CSARAERSYNSPLHF,TGCAGTGCTCGCGCGGAACGGTCCTATAATTCACCCCTCCACTTT
TRBJ2-7,few,TRBD2,TRBV6-1,CASTKGLNYEQYF,TGTGCCAGCACCAAGGGACTAAACTACGAGCAGTACTTC
TRBJ2-7,-,-,TRBV20-1,CSARALRLASSYEQYF,TGCAGTGCTAGAGCCCTCCGGCTAGCTTCCTCCTACGAGCAGTACTTC
TRBJ1-5,many,TRBD1,TRBV2,CASSDRGRSSNQPQHF,TGTGCCAGCAGTGACAGGGGGCGATCTAGCAATCAGCCCCAGCATTTT
TRBJ1-5,many,TRBD1,TRBV12-3/TRBV12-4,CASSFQGGNQPQHF,TGTGCCAGCAGTTTCCAGGGGGGCAATCAGCCCCAGCATTTT
TRBJ2-1,-,-,TRBV7-9,CASSLGVVRGRFF,TGTGCCAGCAGCTTAGGAGTCGTTCGGGGTCGGTTCTTC
TRBJ2-2,many,TRBD1,TRBV20-1,CSAGQGTNTGELFF,TGCAGTGCTGGACAGGGAACGAACACCGGGGAGCTGTTTTTT
TRBJ2-7,many,TRBD1,TRBV6-1,CASSRQGSSSYEQYF,TGTGCCAGCAGTCGACAGGGCTCAAGCTCCTACGAGCAGTACTTC
TRBJ2-1,many,TRBD2,TRBV6-2/TRBV6-3,CASSYLGTSVEQFF,TGTGCCAGCAGTTACTTAGGGACTAGCGTGGAGCAGTTCTTC
TRBJ1-2,few,-,TRBV5-1,CASSLGARGITNYGYTF,TGCGCCAGCAGCTTGGGTGCCAGGGGAATTACTAACTATGGCTACACCTTC
TRBJ2-7,few,TRBD2,TRBV4-1,CASSQLRGANYEQYF,TGCGCCAGCAGCCAGCTGCGGGGGGCCAACTACGAGCAGTACTTC
TRBJ1-6,few,-,TRBV6-1,CASRFGAGNSPLHF,TGTGCCAGCAGATTCGGGGCAGGGAATTCACCCCTCCACTTT
TRBJ1-3,many,-,TRBV2,CASSEYSGNTIYF,TGTGCCAGCAGTGAATATTCTGGAAACACCATATATTTT
TRBJ2-7,-,-,TRBV3-1,CASSPTRGSSYEQYF,TGTGCCAGCAGCCCGACTCGCGGAAGCTCCTACGAGCAGTACTTC
TRBJ1-2,few,-,TRBV6-2/TRBV6-3,CASSYQGLGRGYTF,TGTGCCAGCAGTTACCAGGGCCTCGGCCGTGGCTACACCTTC
TRBJ2-7,-,TRBD2,TRBV20-1,CSANRPGLAGSPYEQYF,TGCAGTGCTAACCGACCGGGACTAGCGGGATCTCCGTACGAGCAGTACTTC
TRBJ1-5,many,-,TRBV20-1,CSAYDRIRGNQPQHF,TGCAGTGCTTACGACAGGATCCGAGGCAATCAGCCCCAGCATTTT
TRBJ2-5,many,TRBD2,TRBV7-8,CASSLYQRGVGMDQYF,TGTGCCAGCAGCTTATATCAGCGGGGGGTGGGCATGGACCAGTACTTC
TRBJ2-1,-,-,TRBV4-1,CASSRDPTVEQFF,TGCGCCAGCAGCAGGGACCCTACGGTTGAGCAGTTCTTC
TRBJ2-3,-,TRBD1,TRBV29-1,CSETGGTDTQYF,TGCAGCGAGACAGGGGGCACCGATACGCAGTATTTT
TRBJ2-3,many,-,TRBV5-1,CASSWEFRLDSTDTQYF,TGCGCCAGCAGCTGGGAATTCAGACTTGATAGCACAGATACGCAGTATTTT
TRBJ2-1,many,TRBD1,TRBV29-1,CSVDPTGTGVGNEQFF,TGCAGCGTTGACCCGACGGGGACAGGGGTTGGGAATGAGCAGTTCTTC
TRBJ2-3,-,TRBD2,TRBV6-4,CASRLAEDSTDTQYF,TGTGCCAGCAGACTAGCGGAGGACTCCACAGATACGCAGTATTTT
TRBJ2-7,many,-,TRBV28,CASSPKYEQYF,TGTGCCAGCAGTCCTAAATACGAGCAGTACTTC
TRBJ1-6,many,-,TRBV20-1,CSARGQNYNSPLHF,TGCAGTGCTAGGGGTCAGAACTATAATTCACCCCTCCACTTT
TRBJ1-2,many,TRBD1,TRBV12-3/TRBV12-4,CASSPAGTGSYGYTF,TGTGCCAGCAGTCCCGCCGGGACAGGGAGCTATGGCTACACCTTC
TRBJ1-3,many,TRBD1,TRBV7-9,CASSATGTGNTIYF,TGTGCCAGCAGCGCGACAGGGACCGGAAACACCATATATTTT
TRBJ2-4,-,TRBD2,TRBV2,CASRASGRTAKNIQYF,TGTGCCAGCAGGGCTAGCGGGAGGACAGCCAAAAACATTCAGTACTTC
TRBJ2-7,-,TRBD2,TRBV6-6,CASSYLLAGAREQYF,TGTGCCAGCAGTTACCTCCTAGCGGGAGCACGTGAGCAGTACTTC
TRBJ1-5,many,-,TRBV2,CASSLSSANQPQHF,TGTGCCAGCAGTTTAAGCAGTGCAAATCAGCCCCAGCATTTT